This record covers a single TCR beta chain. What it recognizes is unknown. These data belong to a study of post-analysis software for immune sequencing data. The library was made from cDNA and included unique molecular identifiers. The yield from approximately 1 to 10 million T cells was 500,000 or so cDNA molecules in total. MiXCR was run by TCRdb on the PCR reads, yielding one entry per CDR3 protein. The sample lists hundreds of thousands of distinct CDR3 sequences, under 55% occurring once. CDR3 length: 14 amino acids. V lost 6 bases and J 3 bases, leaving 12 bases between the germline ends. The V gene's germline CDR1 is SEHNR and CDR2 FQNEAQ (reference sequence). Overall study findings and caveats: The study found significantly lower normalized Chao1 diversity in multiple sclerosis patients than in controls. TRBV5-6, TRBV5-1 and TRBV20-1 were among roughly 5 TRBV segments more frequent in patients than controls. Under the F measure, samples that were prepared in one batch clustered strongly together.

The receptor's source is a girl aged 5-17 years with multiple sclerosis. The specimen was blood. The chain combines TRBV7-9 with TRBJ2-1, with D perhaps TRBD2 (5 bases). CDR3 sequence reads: CASRLPGIYNEQFF. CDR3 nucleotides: TGTGCCAGCAGGCTCCCGGGGATCTACAATGAGCAGTTCTTC.